One sample yielded the 2 T cell receptor beta chains listed below, sequenced in a study of Ad26.COV2.S vaccination and SARS-CoV-2 variants. Treatment denoted: roughly 18 received Ad26.COV2.S at low or high dose, single or two shots; about 5 received placebo; per-sample allocation not given. Material that was analyzed had been drawn on day 63 after the first vaccine or placebo injection. Libraries were prepared by immunoSEQ multiplex PCR; TCRdb keeps only in-frame clonotypes and omits some of them. The table records roughly 680,000 clones, roughly nine tenths of them present only once. The sequenced sample was peripheral blood, obtained in a trial of Ad26.COV2.S vaccine versus placebo. Receptors were obtained from a person between 18 and 65 years old who received the Ad26.COV2.S COVID-19 vaccine or a placebo.

This chain joins TRBV19 and TRBJ1-2, with 9 positions matching TRBD1. V lost 0 bases to trimming and J lost 8 bases; unmatched junction nucleotides: 13. Germline CDR1 reads LNHDA; CDR2 reads SQIVND (reference sequence). CDR3 size: 17 residues. CDR3 loop: CASSIDAPDRGSRGYTF. The CDR3 DNA is TGTGCCAGTAGTATAGATGCCCCCGACAGGGGGTCGAGGGGCTACACCTTC.

This chain links TRBV7-2 with TRBJ1-1; D remains ambiguous. Trimming removed 2 bases from V and 1 base from J, with 5 bases in between. The CDR3 has 13 residues. Germline CDR1 and CDR2: SGHTA and FQGNSA. The CDR3 sequence: CASSLNGNTEAFF. The CDR3 coding sequence is TGTGCCAGCAGCTTAAACGGGAACACTGAAGCTTTCTTT.